This T cell receptor beta chain is drawn from a study of OX40 agonist ivuxolimab in advanced cancers. The assay was immunoSEQ multiplex PCR, and TCRdb's table has in-frame clones only and misses some. The data contain about 73,000 clones, more than 90% of them singletons. Trimming cost V 4 bases and J 4 bases; bases outside gene matches: 7. This CDR3 contains 15 residues. Germline CDR1 MDHEN, CDR2 SYDVKM. The specimen was CD4+ or CD8+ T cells sorted from blood, collected in a trial of the OX40 agonist ivuxolimab. This TCR was sampled from an adult with an advanced solid tumor such as melanoma, head and neck, liver or kidney cancer. This chain links TRBV28 with TRBJ1-3; 7 bases line up with TRBD1. In nucleotides, the CDR3 is TGTGCCAGCAGTTGGTTTCAGGGGGTCGGAAACACCATATATTTT. Its translation is CASSWFQGVGNTIYF.